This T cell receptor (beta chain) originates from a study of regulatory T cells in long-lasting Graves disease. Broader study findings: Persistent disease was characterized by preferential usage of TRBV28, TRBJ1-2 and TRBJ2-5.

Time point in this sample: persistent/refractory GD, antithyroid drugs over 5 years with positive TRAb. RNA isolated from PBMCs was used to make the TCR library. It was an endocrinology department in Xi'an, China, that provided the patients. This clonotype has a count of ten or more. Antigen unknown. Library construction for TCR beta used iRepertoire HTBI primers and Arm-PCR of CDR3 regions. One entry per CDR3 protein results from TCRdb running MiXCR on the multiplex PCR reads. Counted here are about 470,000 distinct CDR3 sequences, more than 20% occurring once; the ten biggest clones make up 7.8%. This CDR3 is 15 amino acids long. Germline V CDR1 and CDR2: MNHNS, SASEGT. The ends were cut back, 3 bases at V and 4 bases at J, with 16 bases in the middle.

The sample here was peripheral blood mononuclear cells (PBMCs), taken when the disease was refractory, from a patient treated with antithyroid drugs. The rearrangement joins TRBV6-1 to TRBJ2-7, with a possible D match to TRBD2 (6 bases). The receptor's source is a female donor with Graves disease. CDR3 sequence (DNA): TGTGCCAGCAGTGAGAAGATTATGGGAGGATACGAGCAGTACTTC. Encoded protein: CASSEKIMGGYEQYF.